Below are 8 T cell receptor beta chains sequenced from a single sample in a study of T cell responses to AZD1222 COVID-19 vaccine (dated by TCRdb to about 2021). This specimen's time point label, per the study, means: baseline before first vaccination. Libraries came from the immunoSEQ multiplex PCR assay. TCRdb took this table from immuneACCESS and kept in-frame rearrangements with V and J called. Such tables lack part of the clones; where checked against another copy, unresolved V genes explain under half of the gap, and the rest is unexplained. The sample records approximately 92,000 clones, under 95% of which are singletons. The ten most abundant clones make up 22% of the sample. The sample consisted of peripheral blood, taken on day 0 of AZD1222 vaccination. The receptors stem from an adult in good health.

The chain has TRBV19 and TRBJ2-3; D is undetermined. CDR1 is LNHDA and CDR2 is SQIVND in the germline V gene (reference sequence). Trimming stripped 3 bases from V and 2 bases from J, with 9 bases between. The CDR3 sequence is 14 residues long. The CDR3 bases are TGTGCCAGTAGTATTACGGACCTCACAGATACGCAGTATTTT. Encoded protein: CASSITDLTDTQYF.

The rearrangement uses TRBV7-8 and TRBJ1-4; a weak D match, TRBD1 (6 bases). The CDR3 is 19 amino acids. Germline-derived CDR1 and CDR2 are SGHVS and FQNEAQ. Trimming cost V 1 base and J 0 bases, with 18 bases left between them. The CDR3 coding sequence is TGTGCCAGCAGCTTAGTTTTTCAGGGGAGGCAAGCAACTAATGAAAAACTGTTTTTT. It codes for CASSLVFQGRQATNEKLFF.

The chain joins TRBV7-2 to TRBJ1-2; the D gene is possibly TRBD1 (6 bases). Germline V gene lookup returns CDR1 SGHTA and CDR2 FQGNSA. The CDR3 sequence is 15 residues long. Trimming pared 1 base from V and 3 bases from J, leaving 12 bases between. The CDR3, as DNA: TGTGCCAGCAGCTTAGATCCAGGGGAGTACTATGGCTACACCTTC. This codes for CASSLDPGEYYGYTF.

The V call is TRBV19, the J call TRBJ2-3; 7 nucleotides align to TRBD2. CDR3 length equals 16 residues. Germline V CDR1 and CDR2: LNHDA, SQIVND (reference sequence). J lost 1 base, V lost 5 bases, and 9 bases had no gene match. The CDR3 region is CASSPVVRGGTDTQYF. The CDR3 coding sequence is TGTGCCAGTAGTCCGGTTGTTCGGGGGGGCACAGATACGCAGTATTTT.

The chain uses TRBV7-2 and TRBJ2-1, with 11 nucleotides matching TRBD2. V was pared by 3 bases and J by 7 bases, with 5 bases of the junction left unmatched. This CDR3 contains 15 residues. CDR1 is SGHTA and CDR2 is FQGNSA in the germline V gene. In DNA form, the CDR3 reads TGTGCCAGCAGCTTGACTAGCGGGGCGGGGAATGAGCAGTTCTTC. The encoded protein is CASSLTSGAGNEQFF.

A single count supports this clone. The rearrangement joins TRBV28 to TRBJ2-2, with D possibly matching TRBD2 (5 bases). CDR1 and CDR2 from the germline V gene are MDHEN and SYDVKM. CDR3 length: 17 amino acids. V lost 6 bases and J 0 bases, leaving 17 bases between the germline ends. The CDR3: CASSHGLLQTNTGELFF. As DNA, the CDR3 is TGTGCCAGCAGCCACGGACTGCTACAGACGAACACCGGGGAGCTGTTTTTT.

The chain carries TRBV6-5 and TRBJ1-3, with D perhaps matching TRBD1 (5 bases). The CDR3 has 14 amino acids. Germline lookup yields CDR1 MNHEY and CDR2 SVGAGI. V was clipped by 6 bases and J by 1 base, with 10 bases between them. The CDR3 spells CASRRDGSGNTIYF. The CDR3 DNA reads as TGTGCCAGCAGGAGGGACGGATCTGGAAACACCATATATTTT.

V and J are TRBV6-5 and TRBJ2-5; 8 bases fit TRBD1. CDR3 size: 15 residues. CDR1 and CDR2 (germline): MNHEY, SVGAGI. J gave up 4 bases and V 4 bases, and 8 bases lay outside the gene matches. Written as DNA, the CDR3 is TGTGCCAGCAGTTCCCCAGGGGGCTTGGTAGAGACCCAGTACTTC. It translates to CASSSPGGLVETQYF.